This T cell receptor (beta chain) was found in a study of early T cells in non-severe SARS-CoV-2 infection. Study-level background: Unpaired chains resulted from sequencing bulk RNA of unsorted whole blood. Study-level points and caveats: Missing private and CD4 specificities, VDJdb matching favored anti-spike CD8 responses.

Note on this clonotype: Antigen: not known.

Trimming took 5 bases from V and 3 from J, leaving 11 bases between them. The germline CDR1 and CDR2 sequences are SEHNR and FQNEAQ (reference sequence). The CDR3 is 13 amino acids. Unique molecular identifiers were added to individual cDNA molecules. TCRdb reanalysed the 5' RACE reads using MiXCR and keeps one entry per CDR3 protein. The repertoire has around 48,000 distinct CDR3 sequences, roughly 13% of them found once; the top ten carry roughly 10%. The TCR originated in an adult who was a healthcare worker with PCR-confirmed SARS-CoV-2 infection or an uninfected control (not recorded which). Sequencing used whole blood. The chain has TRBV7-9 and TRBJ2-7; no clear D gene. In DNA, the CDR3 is TGTGCCAGCAGCGCCCCAAATAACTACGAGCAGTACTTC. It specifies CASSAPNNYEQYF.